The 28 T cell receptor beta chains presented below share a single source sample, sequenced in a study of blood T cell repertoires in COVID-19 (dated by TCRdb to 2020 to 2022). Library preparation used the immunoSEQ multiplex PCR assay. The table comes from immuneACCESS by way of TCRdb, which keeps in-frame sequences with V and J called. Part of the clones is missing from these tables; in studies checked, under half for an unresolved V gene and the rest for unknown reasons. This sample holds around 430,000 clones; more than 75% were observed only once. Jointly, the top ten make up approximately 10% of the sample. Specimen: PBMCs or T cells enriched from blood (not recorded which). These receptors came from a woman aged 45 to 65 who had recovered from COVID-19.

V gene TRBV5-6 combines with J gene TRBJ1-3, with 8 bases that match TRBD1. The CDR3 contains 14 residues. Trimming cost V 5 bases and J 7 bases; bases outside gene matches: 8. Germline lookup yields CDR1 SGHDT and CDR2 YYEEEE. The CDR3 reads CASRTTGESNTIYF. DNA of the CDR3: TGTGCCAGCAGAACGACAGGGGAATCTAACACCATATATTTT.

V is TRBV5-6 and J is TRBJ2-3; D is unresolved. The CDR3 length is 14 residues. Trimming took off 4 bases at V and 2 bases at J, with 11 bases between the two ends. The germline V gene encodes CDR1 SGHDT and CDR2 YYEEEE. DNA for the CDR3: TGTGCCAGCAGCCCATTCGCTAACACAGATACGCAGTATTTT. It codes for CASSPFANTDTQYF.

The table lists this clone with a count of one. The CDR3 nucleotides are TGTGCCAGCAGCCCGGTATTGGGAGGTGGCACCGGGGAGCTGTTTTTT. It translates to CASSPVLGGGTGELFF. This rearrangement joins TRBV27 to TRBJ2-2; D may be TRBD2 (6 bases). The CDR3 covers 16 residues. V was shortened by 6 bases and J by 4 bases, with 18 bases between the two germline ends. Germline loops: CDR1 MNHEY, CDR2 SMNVEV (reference sequence).

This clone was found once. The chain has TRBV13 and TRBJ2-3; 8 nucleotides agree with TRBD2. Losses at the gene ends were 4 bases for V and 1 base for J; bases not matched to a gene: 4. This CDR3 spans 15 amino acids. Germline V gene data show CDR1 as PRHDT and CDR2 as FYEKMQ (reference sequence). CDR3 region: CASSSRGGGTDTQYF. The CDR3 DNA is TGTGCCAGCAGCTCCCGGGGGGGCGGCACAGATACGCAGTATTTT.

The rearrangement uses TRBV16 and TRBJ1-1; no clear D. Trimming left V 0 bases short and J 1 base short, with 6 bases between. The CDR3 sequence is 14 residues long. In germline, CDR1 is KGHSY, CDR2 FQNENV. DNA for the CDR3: TGTGCCAGCAGCCAATCCAGCGGGAACACTGAAGCTTTCTTT. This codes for CASSQSSGNTEAFF.

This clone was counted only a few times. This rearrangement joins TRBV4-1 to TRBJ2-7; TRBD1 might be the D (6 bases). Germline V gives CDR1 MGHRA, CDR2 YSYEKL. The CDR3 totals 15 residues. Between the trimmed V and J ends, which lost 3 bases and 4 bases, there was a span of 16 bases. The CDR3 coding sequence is TGCGCCAGCAGCCAGGCCGGGACATCCGCGTACGAGCAGTACTTC. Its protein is CASSQAGTSAYEQYF.

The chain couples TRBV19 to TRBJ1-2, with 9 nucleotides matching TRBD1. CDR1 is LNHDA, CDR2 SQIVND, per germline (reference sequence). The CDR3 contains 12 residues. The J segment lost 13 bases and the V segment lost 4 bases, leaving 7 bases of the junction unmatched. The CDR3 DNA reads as TGTGCCAGTAGTACCCTACAGGGGGCTTCCACCTTC. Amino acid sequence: CASSTLQGASTF.

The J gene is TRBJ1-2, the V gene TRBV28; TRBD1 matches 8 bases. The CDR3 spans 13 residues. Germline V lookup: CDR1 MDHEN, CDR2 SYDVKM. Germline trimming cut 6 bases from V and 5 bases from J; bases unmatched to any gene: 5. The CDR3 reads CASSTGQEYGYTF. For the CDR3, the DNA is TGTGCCAGCAGCACGGGACAGGAGTATGGCTACACCTTC.

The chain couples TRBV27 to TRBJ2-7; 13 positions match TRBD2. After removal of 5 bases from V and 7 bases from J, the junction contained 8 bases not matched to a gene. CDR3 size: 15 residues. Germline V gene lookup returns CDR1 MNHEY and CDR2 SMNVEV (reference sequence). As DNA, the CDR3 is TGTGCCAGCAGTCTAACTAGCGGGGGGGCGGGTGAGCAGTACTTC. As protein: CASSLTSGGAGEQYF.

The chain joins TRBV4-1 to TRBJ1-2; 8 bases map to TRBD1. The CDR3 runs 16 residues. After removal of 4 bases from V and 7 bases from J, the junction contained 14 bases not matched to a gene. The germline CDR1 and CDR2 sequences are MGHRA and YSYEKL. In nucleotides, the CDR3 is TGCGCCAGCAGCCCGACCTTGGACAGGGTCACAGGTGGCTACACCTTC. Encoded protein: CASSPTLDRVTGGYTF.

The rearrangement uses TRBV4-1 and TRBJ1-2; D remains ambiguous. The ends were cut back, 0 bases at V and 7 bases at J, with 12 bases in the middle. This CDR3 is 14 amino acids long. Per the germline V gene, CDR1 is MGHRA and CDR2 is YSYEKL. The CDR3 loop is CASSQEVSPGGYTF. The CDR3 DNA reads TGCGCCAGCAGCCAAGAAGTATCCCCCGGTGGCTACACCTTC.

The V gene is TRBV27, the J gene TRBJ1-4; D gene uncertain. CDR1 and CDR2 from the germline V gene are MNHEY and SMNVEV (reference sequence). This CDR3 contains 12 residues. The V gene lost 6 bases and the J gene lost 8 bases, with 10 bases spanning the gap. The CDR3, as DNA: TGTGCCAGCAGGCGCGGCGACGAAAAACTGTTTTTT. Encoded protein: CASRRGDEKLFF.

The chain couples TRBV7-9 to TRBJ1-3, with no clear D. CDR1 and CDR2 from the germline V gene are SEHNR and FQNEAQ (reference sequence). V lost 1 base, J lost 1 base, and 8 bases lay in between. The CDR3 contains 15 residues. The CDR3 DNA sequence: TGTGCCAGCAGCTTAGGAAGCGGTTCTGGAAACACCATATATTTT. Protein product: CASSLGSGSGNTIYF. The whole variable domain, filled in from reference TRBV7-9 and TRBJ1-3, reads DTGVSQNPRHKITKRGQNVTFRCDPISEHNRLYWYRQTLGQGPEFLTYFQNEAQLEKSRLLSDRFSAERPKGSFSTLEIQRTEQGDSAMYLCASSLGSGSGNTIYFGEGSWLTVV.

The CDR3 sequence is CASSAERGGQSEQFF. In nucleotides, the CDR3 is TGTGCCAGCAGTGCGGAACGGGGGGGCCAATCTGAGCAGTTCTTC. V usage is TRBV7-2 and J usage is TRBJ2-1; 8 positions match TRBD2. V lost 6 bases to trimming and J lost 9 bases; unmatched junction nucleotides: 13. The CDR3 is 15 residues long. The germline V gene has CDR1 SGHTA and CDR2 FQGNSA.

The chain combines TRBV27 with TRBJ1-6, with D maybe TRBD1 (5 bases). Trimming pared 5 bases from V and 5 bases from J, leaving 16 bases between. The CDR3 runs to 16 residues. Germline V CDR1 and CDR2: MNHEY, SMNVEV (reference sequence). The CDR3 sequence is CASSIRVPINNSPLHF. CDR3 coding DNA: TGTGCCAGCAGTATCAGGGTGCCGATAAATAATTCACCCCTCCACTTT.

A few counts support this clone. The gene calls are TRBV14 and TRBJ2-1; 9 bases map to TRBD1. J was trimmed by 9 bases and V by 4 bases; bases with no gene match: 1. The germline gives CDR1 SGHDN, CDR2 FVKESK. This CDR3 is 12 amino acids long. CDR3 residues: CASSRTGVEQFF. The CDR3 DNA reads TGTGCCAGCAGCCGGACAGGGGTTGAGCAGTTCTTC.

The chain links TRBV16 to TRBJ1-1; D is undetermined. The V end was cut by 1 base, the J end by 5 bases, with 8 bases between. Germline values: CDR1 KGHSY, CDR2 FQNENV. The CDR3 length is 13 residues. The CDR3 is CASSQLGRTEAFF. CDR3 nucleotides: TGTGCCAGCAGCCAATTGGGGAGGACTGAAGCTTTCTTT.

As DNA, the CDR3 is TGCGCCAGCAGCCAAGATCCTTCCGCGTTGAACACTGAAGCTTTCTTT. This codes for CASSQDPSALNTEAFF. The chain couples TRBV4-1 to TRBJ1-1; D is unclear. The CDR3 sequence is 16 residues long. Germline V gene lookup returns CDR1 MGHRA and CDR2 YSYEKL. Trimming took off 0 bases at V and 0 bases at J, with 11 bases between the two ends.

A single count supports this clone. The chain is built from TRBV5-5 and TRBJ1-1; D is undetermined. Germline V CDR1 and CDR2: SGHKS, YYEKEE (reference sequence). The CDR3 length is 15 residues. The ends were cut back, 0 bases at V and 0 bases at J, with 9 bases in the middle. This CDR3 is CASSLGPLMNTEAFF. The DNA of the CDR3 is TGTGCCAGCAGCTTGGGGCCGCTCATGAACACTGAAGCTTTCTTT.

DNA for the CDR3: TGTGCCAGCAGCTTAGCGCTAGCCGACGATTACAATGAGCAGTTCTTC. Amino acids: CASSLALADDYNEQFF. The chain joins TRBV11-2 to TRBJ2-1; possibly TRBD2 for D (5 bases). CDR3 length: 16 amino acids. In germline, CDR1 is SGHAT, CDR2 FQNNGV. The germline V and J ends were trimmed by 1 base and 4 bases, with 14 bases remaining between them.

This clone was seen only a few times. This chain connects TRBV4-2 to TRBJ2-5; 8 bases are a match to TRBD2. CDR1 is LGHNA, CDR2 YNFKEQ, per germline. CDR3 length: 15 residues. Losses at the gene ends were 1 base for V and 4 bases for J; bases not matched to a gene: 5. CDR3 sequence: CASSQVGSGGETQYF. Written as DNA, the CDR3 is TGTGCCAGCAGCCAAGTGGGGAGCGGGGGAGAGACCCAGTACTTC.

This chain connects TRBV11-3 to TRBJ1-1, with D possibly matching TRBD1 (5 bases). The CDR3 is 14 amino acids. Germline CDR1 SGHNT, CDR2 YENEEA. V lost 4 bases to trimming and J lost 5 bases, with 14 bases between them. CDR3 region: CASSSSAEGTEAFF. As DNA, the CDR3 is TGTGCCAGCAGCTCCAGTGCGGAGGGGACTGAAGCTTTCTTT.

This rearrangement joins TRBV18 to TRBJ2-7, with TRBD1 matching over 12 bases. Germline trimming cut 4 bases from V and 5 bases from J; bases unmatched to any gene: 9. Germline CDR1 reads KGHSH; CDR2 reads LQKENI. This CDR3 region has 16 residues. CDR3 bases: TGTGCCAGCTCACTCAGTCCCGGGACAGGGGGCAACGAGCAGTACTTC. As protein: CASSLSPGTGGNEQYF.

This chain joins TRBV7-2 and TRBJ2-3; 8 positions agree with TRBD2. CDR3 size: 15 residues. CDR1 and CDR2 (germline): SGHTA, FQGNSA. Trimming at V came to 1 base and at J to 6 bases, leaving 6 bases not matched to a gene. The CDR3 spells CASSLEAGGWDTQYF. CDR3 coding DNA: TGTGCCAGCAGCTTAGAGGCGGGGGGCTGGGATACGCAGTATTTT. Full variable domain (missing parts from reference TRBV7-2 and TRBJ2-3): GAGVSQSPSNKVTEKGKDVELRCDPISGHTALYWYRQSLGQGLEFLIYFQGNSAPDKSGLPSDRFSAERTGGSVSTLTIQRTQQEDSAVYLCASSLEAGGWDTQYFGPGTRLTVL.

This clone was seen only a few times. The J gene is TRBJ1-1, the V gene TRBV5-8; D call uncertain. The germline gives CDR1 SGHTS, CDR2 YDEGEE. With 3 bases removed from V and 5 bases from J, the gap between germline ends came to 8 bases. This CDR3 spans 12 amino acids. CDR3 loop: CASSSRRTEAFF. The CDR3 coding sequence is TGTGCCAGCAGCTCGCGTCGGACTGAAGCTTTCTTT.

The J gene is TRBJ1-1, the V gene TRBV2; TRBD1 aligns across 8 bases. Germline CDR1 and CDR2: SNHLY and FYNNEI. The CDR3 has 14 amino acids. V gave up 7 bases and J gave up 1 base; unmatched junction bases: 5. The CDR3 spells CASKTGVPNTEAFF. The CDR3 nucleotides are TGTGCCAGCAAGACAGGGGTCCCGAACACTGAAGCTTTCTTT.

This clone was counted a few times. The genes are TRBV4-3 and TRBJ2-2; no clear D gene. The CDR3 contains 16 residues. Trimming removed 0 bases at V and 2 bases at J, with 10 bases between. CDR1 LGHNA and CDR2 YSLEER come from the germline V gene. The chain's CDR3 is CASSQEFGVNTGELFF. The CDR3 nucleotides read TGCGCCAGCAGCCAAGAGTTCGGAGTTAACACCGGGGAGCTGTTTTTT.

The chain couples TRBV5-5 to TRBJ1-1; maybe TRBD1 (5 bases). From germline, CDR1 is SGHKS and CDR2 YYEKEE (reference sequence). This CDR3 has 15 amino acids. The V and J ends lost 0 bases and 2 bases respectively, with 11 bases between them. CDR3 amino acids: CASSLGAGLNTEAFF. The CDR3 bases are TGTGCCAGCAGCTTGGGGGCAGGGCTAAACACTGAAGCTTTCTTT.